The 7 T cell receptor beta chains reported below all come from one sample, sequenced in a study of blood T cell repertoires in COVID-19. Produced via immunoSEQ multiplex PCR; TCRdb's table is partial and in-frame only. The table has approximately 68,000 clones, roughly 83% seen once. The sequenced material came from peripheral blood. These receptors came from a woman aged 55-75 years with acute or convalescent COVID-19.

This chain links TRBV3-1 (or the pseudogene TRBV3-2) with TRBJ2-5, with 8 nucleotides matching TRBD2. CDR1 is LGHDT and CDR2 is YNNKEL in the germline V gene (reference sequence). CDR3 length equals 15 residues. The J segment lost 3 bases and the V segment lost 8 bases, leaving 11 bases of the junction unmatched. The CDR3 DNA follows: TGTGCCAGCGGGCCAGCGGGGGCCCCTGAAGAGACCCAGTACTTC. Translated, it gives CASGPAGAPEETQYF.

CDR3 in DNA: TGTGCCATCAGTGAGTCGCAGGCCGGGAGGACTGAAGCTTTCTTT. As protein: CAISESQAGRTEAFF. The chain is built from TRBV10-3 and TRBJ1-1; no firm D call. Deletions cut 0 bases from V and 5 bases from J, with 13 bases between. The CDR3 totals 15 residues. CDR1 is ENHRY, CDR2 SYGVKD, per germline.

The CDR3: CASSWGTFSTNEKLFF. CDR3 nucleotide sequence: TGTGCCAGCAGCTGGGGGACATTTTCAACTAATGAAAAACTGTTTTTT. The chain recombines TRBV11-2 with TRBJ1-4; a possible D gene is TRBD1 (6 bases). V dropped 4 bases and J dropped 0 bases, with 12 bases sitting between them. Germline lookup yields CDR1 SGHAT and CDR2 FQNNGV. The CDR3 consists of 16 residues. The full variable domain, with the rest looked up from reference TRBV11-2 and TRBJ1-4, is EAGVAQSPRYKIIEKRQSVAFWCNPISGHATLYWYQQILGQGPKLLIQFQNNGVVDDSQLPKDRFSAERLKGVDSTLKIQPAKLEDSAVYLCASSWGTFSTNEKLFFGSGTQLSVL.

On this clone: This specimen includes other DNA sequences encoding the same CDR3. CDR3 bases: TGTGCCAGCAGCTTAGGCCGACAGACCTACGAGCAGTACTTC. Translated: CASSLGRQTYEQYF. The chain joins TRBV11-2 to TRBJ2-7, with D perhaps TRBD1 (5 bases). V was clipped by 1 base and J by 2 bases, with 9 bases between them. The CDR3 contains 14 residues. Looked up from germline, CDR1 is SGHAT and CDR2 is FQNNGV.

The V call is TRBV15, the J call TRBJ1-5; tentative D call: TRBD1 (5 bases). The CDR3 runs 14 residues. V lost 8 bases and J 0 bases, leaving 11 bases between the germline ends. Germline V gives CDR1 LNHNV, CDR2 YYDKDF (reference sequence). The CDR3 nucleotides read TGTGCCACCGCGGACACCCATAGCAATCAGCCCCAGCATTTT. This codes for CATADTHSNQPQHF.

The CDR3 DNA follows: TGTGCCAGCAGCTTGGACGTGGGACAGGGCCTAGCTTTCTTT. Protein: CASSLDVGQGLAFF. The J gene is TRBJ1-1, the V gene TRBV5-6; 9 bases match TRBD1. Germline V CDR1 and CDR2: SGHDT, YYEEEE. With 0 bases clipped from V and 10 bases from J, the junction kept 7 bases outside the gene matches. This CDR3 has 14 amino acids.

The CDR3 sequence: CASSDSVLDRGHGYTF. CDR3 in DNA: TGTGCCAGCAGTGACTCAGTTCTAGACAGGGGGCATGGCTACACCTTC. The chain is built from TRBV25-1 and TRBJ1-2; TRBD1 aligns across 10 bases. V shed 3 bases and J 6 bases; nucleotides not matched to a gene: 10. The CDR3 loop spans 16 amino acids. Germline loops: CDR1 MGHDK, CDR2 SYGVNS.